Below are 15 T cell receptor beta chains sequenced from a single sample in a study of T-cell reconstitution after alpha-beta-depleted transplantation in children. Researchers prepared the TCRbeta library using unique molecular identifiers, the study reports. TCRdb processed the PCR reads anew with MiXCR; each CDR3 protein has one entry. In the table there are some 830,000 distinct CDR3 sequences, less than 20% of which are singletons. This sample comprised PBMCs, mostly from graft donor cells, obtained 360 days after TCRalphabeta/CD19-depleted stem cell transplant. All receptors come from a male patient aged 10 to 17 who had a stem cell transplant for acute lymphoblastic leukemia, so the T cells may come from the graft donor.

This chain connects TRBV7-9 to TRBJ2-2, with TRBD1 identical over 8 bases. CDR1 and CDR2 (germline): SEHNR, FQNEAQ (reference sequence). V shed 3 bases and J 0 bases; nucleotides not matched to a gene: 3. This CDR3 has 16 residues. Here the CDR3 DNA reads TGTGCCAGCAGCTTGGCACAGGGGGCGAACACCGGGGAGCTGTTTTTT. Amino acids: CASSLAQGANTGELFF. The variable domain in full, with the rest retrieved from reference TRBV7-9 and TRBJ2-2, is DTGVSQNPRHKITKRGQNVTFRCDPISEHNRLYWYRQTLGQGPEFLTYFQNEAQLEKSRLLSDRFSAERPKGSFSTLEIQRTEQGDSAMYLCASSLAQGANTGELFFGEGSRLTVL.

This clonotype occurred a few times. The chain couples TRBV21-1 to TRBJ2-2; TRBD1 reflects the table's D call only, with no check against the DNA. TRBV21-1 is a listed pseudogene. The CDR3 length is 18 residues. CDR3 nucleotide sequence: TGTGCCAGCGCGCCCTTTCTACAGGGGGGTTCGAACACCGGGGAGCTGTTTTTT. Translated: CASAPFLQGGSNTGELFF.

Only a few counts were recorded for this clonotype. The chain joins TRBV4-1 to TRBJ1-5; 7 bases align to TRBD1. CDR1 MGHRA and CDR2 YSYEKL come from the germline V gene. The CDR3 is 16 residues long. Unmatched junction bases numbered 7, after V lost 3 bases and J lost 2 bases. CDR3 sequence: CASSQGGQRGNQPQHF. The CDR3 nucleotides are TGCGCCAGCAGCCAGGGGGGACAGAGGGGCAATCAGCCCCAGCATTTT.

V and J are TRBV27 and TRBJ1-1; 8 bases are shared with TRBD1. There are 15 residues in the CDR3. V gave up 1 base and J gave up 4 bases; unmatched junction bases: 5. Germline CDR1 MNHEY, CDR2 SMNVEV (reference sequence). CDR3 sequence: CASSLWSGGITEAFF. CDR3 in DNA: TGTGCCAGCAGTTTATGGTCAGGGGGCATCACTGAAGCTTTCTTT.

This clonotype was picked up one time. For the CDR3, the DNA is TGCGCCAGCAGCGGACTAGCGGGAAGAAATAAGGGTACGCAGTATTTT. Protein product: CASSGLAGRNKGTQYF. The genes are TRBV5-1 and TRBJ2-3; 12 positions match TRBD2. This CDR3 region has 16 residues. In germline, CDR1 is SGHRS, CDR2 YFSETQ. J was trimmed by 8 bases and V by 4 bases; bases with no gene match: 11.

The chain is built from TRBV18 and TRBJ2-3, with TRBD2 matching over 10 bases. J gave up 3 bases and V 0 bases, and 6 bases lay outside the gene matches. CDR1 is KGHSH and CDR2 is LQKENI in the germline V gene. CDR3 length equals 17 residues. The CDR3 region is CASSPPLPSGSTDTQYF. The CDR3, as DNA: TGTGCCAGCTCACCACCGCTCCCTAGCGGGAGTACAGATACGCAGTATTTT.

This clonotype was found a few times. V usage is TRBV24-1 and J usage is TRBJ2-3; TRBD2 aligns across 10 bases. V was pared by 5 bases and J by 5 bases, with 15 bases of the junction left unmatched. CDR3 length: 18 residues. From germline, CDR1 is KGHDR and CDR2 SFDVKD. In nucleotides, the CDR3 is TGTGCCACCAGTGTTGGGCTAGCGGGAGAGGGTTCTAGAGATACGCAGTATTTT. Translation gives CATSVGLAGEGSRDTQYF.

The chain couples TRBV5-1 to TRBJ2-1; the D is unclear. The CDR3 runs 13 residues. Germline values: CDR1 SGHRS, CDR2 YFSETQ. Trimming removed 4 bases from V and 9 bases from J, with 14 bases in between. The CDR3, as DNA: TGCGCCAGCAGCATGTCACGGCACCTTGAGCAGTTCTTC. It specifies CASSMSRHLEQFF.

V gene TRBV20-1 combines with J gene TRBJ2-1; 12 bases are a match to TRBD2. The CDR3 runs 13 residues. Germline V gene sequence: CDR1 DFQATT, CDR2 SNEGSKA (reference sequence). V trimming: 6 bases; J trimming: 8 bases; junction bases outside the gene matches: 5. In nucleotides, the CDR3 is TGCAGTGCCCGGACTAGCGGGAAGGATGAGCAGTTCTTC. Translation: CSARTSGKDEQFF.

This clonotype was seen more than once but under ten times. CDR3 sequence reads: CAISDVVGGRTQETQYF. CDR3 nucleotide sequence: TGTGCCATCAGTGATGTGGTTGGCGGGAGGACCCAAGAGACCCAGTACTTC. The genes are TRBV10-3 and TRBJ2-5; 8 bases agree with TRBD2. With V trimmed by 3 bases and J by 1 base, 10 bases remained unmatched. The CDR3 is 17 amino acids. From germline, CDR1 is ENHRY and CDR2 SYGVKD.

There are a few counts of this clonotype. The chain has TRBV7-8 and TRBJ1-1, with D perhaps matching TRBD1 (5 bases). Germline V lookup: CDR1 SGHVS, CDR2 FQNEAQ. This CDR3 comprises 13 residues. V lost 6 bases, J lost 3 bases, and 11 bases lay in between. CDR3 sequence reads: CASRSQGYTEAFF. The CDR3 region has the DNA TGTGCCAGCAGGTCCCAGGGATACACTGAAGCTTTCTTT.

With respect to this clonotype: One junction end does not reproduce the germline sequence, and a read error may be involved. V gene TRBV5-1 combines with J gene TRBJ2-1; a possible D gene is TRBD2 (6 bases). CDR1 is SGHRS, CDR2 YFSETQ, per germline. CDR3 length: 14 residues. This CDR3 is CASSTRLPGTGVIF. CDR3 in DNA: TGCGCCAGCAGCACCCGCTTACCCGGGACTGGGGTAATCTTC.

The J gene is TRBJ2-7, the V gene TRBV6-2 or TRBV6-3; TRBD2 agrees at 7 bases. V lost 8 bases, J lost 0 bases, and 7 bases stayed unmatched. The CDR3 extends over 14 amino acids. The germline V gene has CDR1 MNHEY and CDR2 SVGEGT. The DNA for the CDR3 is TGTGCCAGCGACATAGGCGGGAGCTCCTACGAGCAGTACTTC. It encodes CASDIGGSSYEQYF.

There are many counts of this clonotype. The rearrangement links TRBV9 to TRBJ2-1; weak D call: TRBD2 (6 bases). From germline, CDR1 is SGDLS and CDR2 YYNGEE. V lost 0 bases and J 5 bases, leaving 12 bases between the germline ends. The CDR3 covers 15 residues. CDR3 coding DNA: TGTGCCAGCAGCGTAGTCCCCGGGACTCACAATGAGCAGTTCTTC. Translation: CASSVVPGTHNEQFF.

This clonotype was seen more than once but under ten times. This sequence joins TRBV4-1 and TRBJ1-3; D not certain. Trimming removed 9 bases at V and 0 bases at J, with 9 bases between. Germline-derived CDR1 and CDR2 are MGHRA and YSYEKL. The CDR3 runs 13 residues. This CDR3 is CASGPPSGNTIYF. The CDR3 nucleotides read TGCGCCAGTGGACCTCCCTCTGGAAACACCATATATTTT.